These T cell receptor beta chains were read from a single sample in a study of neurological immune-mediated disorders. MiXCR, applied by TCRdb to the 5' RACE reads, yields one record per CDR3 protein. The sample has under 70,000 distinct CDR3 sequences, under 4.5% seen once. The sequenced sample consisted of PBMCs. The receptors here all came from a woman aged 30 to 39 with multiple sclerosis. Both conserved end residues are part of each CDR3. Each record gives: clone size, D gene, J gene, V gene, CDR3 protein, CDR3 DNA. D genes are given only for firm matches. Some rows mark clone size as missing; the rest say once, few, many or name a class of expanded clone.

>many|TRBD2|TRBJ2-3|TRBV9
CASSVDGGATDTQYF
TGTGCCAGCAGCGTAGACGGGGGGGCCACAGATACGCAGTATTTT
>many|TRBD2|TRBJ2-3|TRBV20-1
CSARVTRGGNTDTQYF
TGCAGTGCTAGAGTCACCCGCGGGGGGAACACAGATACGCAGTATTTT
>many|-|TRBJ2-3|TRBV7-8
CASSPLGGRRGSTDTQYF
TGTGCCAGCAGCCCCTTGGGGGGCAGGAGAGGTAGCACAGATACGCAGTATTTT
>many|-|TRBJ2-7|TRBV7-6
CASGQSYEQYF
TGTGCCAGCGGCCAGTCCTACGAGCAGTACTTC
>-|TRBD2|TRBJ2-3|TRBV5-1
CASSAGRLAGGSTDTQYF
TGCGCCAGCAGCGCGGGAAGACTAGCGGGAGGGAGCACAGATACGCAGTATTTT
>many|-|TRBJ2-1|TRBV28
CASSSESLRDEQFF
TGTGCCAGCAGTTCCGAATCCCTAAGAGATGAGCAGTTCTTC
>many|-|TRBJ1-1|TRBV5-5
CASSSYSGQWNTEAFF
TGTGCCAGCAGCTCCTACAGCGGACAGTGGAACACTGAAGCTTTCTTT
>many|-|TRBJ1-1|TRBV20-1
CSARAETEAFF
TGCAGTGCTAGAGCGGAGACTGAAGCTTTCTTT
>many|-|TRBJ2-1|TRBV5-1
CASSGQGTGEQFF
TGCGCCAGCAGCGGGCAGGGGACGGGTGAGCAGTTCTTC
>few|TRBD2|TRBJ2-3|TRBV20-1
CSAKDSSGGDTQYF
TGCAGTGCTAAAGATTCTAGCGGGGGGGATACGCAGTATTTT
>-|-|TRBJ2-4|TRBV15
CATSRARLKIQYF
TGTGCCACCAGCAGAGCCCGGTTGAAAATTCAGTACTTC
>many|-|TRBJ1-3|TRBV15
CATSRVQNSGNTIYF
TGTGCCACCAGCAGAGTCCAGAACTCTGGAAACACCATATATTTT
>many|-|TRBJ1-3|TRBV15
CATRQSGNTIYF
TGTGCCACGAGACAGTCTGGAAACACCATATATTTT
>many|-|TRBJ2-7|TRBV28
CASSAKRWEQYF
TGTGCCAGCAGCGCCAAAAGGTGGGAGCAGTACTTC
>many|-|TRBJ2-5|TRBV7-9
CASSPMGPGETQYF
TGTGCCAGCAGCCCAATGGGTCCTGGGGAGACCCAGTACTTC
>many|TRBD2|TRBJ2-7|TRBV20-1
CSATTSGRAGNEQYF
TGCAGTGCAACTACATCCGGGAGGGCCGGTAACGAGCAGTACTTC